This passage covers 5 T cell receptor beta chains from one sample sequenced in a study of post-analysis software for immune sequencing data. Regarding the study as a whole: About five TRBV segments were more frequent in patients than controls; TRBV5-6, TRBV5-1 and TRBV20-1 belonged to this group.

Unique molecular identifiers had been added to the TCR beta cDNA libraries. TCRdb recomputed calls from the PCR reads with MiXCR, one row per CDR3 protein. The sample has some 690,000 distinct CDR3 sequences; 30% are singletons. For these TCRs, the target antigens are not known. Sequenced sample: blood. The receptors shown here come from a girl aged 10 to 17 with multiple sclerosis.

This clonotype was seen at least ten times. The chain links TRBV7-2 to TRBJ2-1, with TRBD1 matching 7 bases. J gave up 4 bases and V 2 bases, and 2 bases lay outside the gene matches. The CDR3 has 14 residues. Germline CDR1 is SGHTA and CDR2 is FQGNSA. The CDR3 reads CASSLWDSYNEQFF. In DNA form, the CDR3 reads TGTGCCAGCAGCTTATGGGACAGTTACAATGAGCAGTTCTTC.

The table lists this clonotype with a few counts. V gene TRBV4-2 combines with J gene TRBJ2-5; D might be TRBD2 (6 bases). Trimming removed 1 base from V and 1 base from J, with 19 bases in between. This CDR3 has 18 amino acids. Germline assignment: CDR1 LGHNA and CDR2 YNFKEQ. As DNA, the CDR3 is TGTGCCAGCAGCCAAGGGGGTCGGGGCGGGGTGAGCCAAGAGACCCAGTACTTC. Translated: CASSQGGRGGVSQETQYF.

This clonotype was counted a few times. The V and J genes are TRBV5-5 and TRBJ1-1; a weak D match, TRBD1 (5 bases). There are 15 residues in the CDR3. Germline CDR1 is SGHKS and CDR2 is YYEKEE (reference sequence). Trimming took off 0 bases at V and 1 base at J, with 10 bases between the two ends. The CDR3 bases are TGTGCCAGCAGCTTGGTTACAGGAGGGAACACTGAAGCTTTCTTT. Encoded protein: CASSLVTGGNTEAFF.

The chain is built from TRBV6-2 or TRBV6-3 and TRBJ1-1; TRBD1 agrees at 8 bases. The V gene's germline CDR1 is MNHEY and CDR2 SVGEGT. There are 14 residues in the CDR3. V dropped 4 bases and J dropped 3; count of bases not matched to a gene: 4. CDR3 nucleotide sequence: TGTGCCAGCAGTTCGGGACAGGTGTACACTGAAGCTTTCTTT. It translates to CASSSGQVYTEAFF.

This clonotype was recorded many times. The chain carries TRBV20-1 and TRBJ2-5; D not resolved. This CDR3 has 14 amino acids. Trimming took 2 bases from V and 0 from J, leaving 10 bases between them. The germline gives CDR1 DFQATT, CDR2 SNEGSKA (reference sequence). The CDR3 DNA reads as TGCAGTGCTAGATCCCCGGGCTACCAAGAGACCCAGTACTTC. Its protein product is CSARSPGYQETQYF.